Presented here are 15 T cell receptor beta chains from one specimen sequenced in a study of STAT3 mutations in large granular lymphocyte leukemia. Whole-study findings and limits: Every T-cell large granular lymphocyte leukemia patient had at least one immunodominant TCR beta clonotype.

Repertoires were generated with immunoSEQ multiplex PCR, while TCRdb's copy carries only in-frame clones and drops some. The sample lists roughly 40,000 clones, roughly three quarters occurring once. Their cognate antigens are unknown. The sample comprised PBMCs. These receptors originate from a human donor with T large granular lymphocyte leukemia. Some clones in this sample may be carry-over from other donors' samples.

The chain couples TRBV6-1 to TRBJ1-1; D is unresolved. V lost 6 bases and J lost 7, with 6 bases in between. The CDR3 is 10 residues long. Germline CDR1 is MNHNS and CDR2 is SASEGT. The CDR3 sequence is CASSLSEAFF. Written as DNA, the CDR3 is TGTGCCAGCAGCTTGAGTGAAGCTTTCTTT.

The CDR3 is CSVGGHNEQFF. The DNA for the CDR3 is TGCAGCGTGGGGGGACACAATGAGCAGTTCTTC. The chain recombines TRBV29-1 with TRBJ2-1; possible D gene TRBD2, 6 bases. V was trimmed by 6 bases and J by 5 bases, leaving 8 bases between them. Germline CDR1 reads SQVTM; CDR2 reads ANQGSEA. The CDR3 totals 11 residues.

In DNA, the CDR3 is TGTGCTAGTGGTTTGAACGAGGGGACCCAGTACTTC. Its protein is CASGLNEGTQYF. The chain couples TRBV12-5 to TRBJ2-5; perhaps TRBD2 as D (5 bases). Germline V gives CDR1 LGHNT, CDR2 FRNRAP. V was cut by 2 bases and J by 7 bases, with 8 bases left in between. The CDR3 extends over 12 amino acids.

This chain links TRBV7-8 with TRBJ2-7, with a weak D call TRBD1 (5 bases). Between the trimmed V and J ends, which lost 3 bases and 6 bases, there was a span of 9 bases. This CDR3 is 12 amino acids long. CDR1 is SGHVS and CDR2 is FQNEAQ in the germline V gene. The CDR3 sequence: CASSFSGPEQYF. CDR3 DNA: TGTGCCAGCAGCTTCTCAGGGCCCGAGCAGTACTTC.

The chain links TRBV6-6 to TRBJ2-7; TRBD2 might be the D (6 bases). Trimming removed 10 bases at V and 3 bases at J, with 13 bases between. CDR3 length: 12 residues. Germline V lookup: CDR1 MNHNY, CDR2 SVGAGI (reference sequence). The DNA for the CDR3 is TGTGCCACGGGACTCCGGGACTACGAGCAGTACTTC. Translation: CATGLRDYEQYF.

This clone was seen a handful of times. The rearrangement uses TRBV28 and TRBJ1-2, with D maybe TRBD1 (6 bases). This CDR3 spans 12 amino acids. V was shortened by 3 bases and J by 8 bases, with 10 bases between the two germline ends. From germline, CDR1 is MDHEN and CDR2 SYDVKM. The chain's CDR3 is CASSLGGQGYTF. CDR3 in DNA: TGTGCCAGCAGTTTGGGGGGGCAAGGCTACACCTTC.

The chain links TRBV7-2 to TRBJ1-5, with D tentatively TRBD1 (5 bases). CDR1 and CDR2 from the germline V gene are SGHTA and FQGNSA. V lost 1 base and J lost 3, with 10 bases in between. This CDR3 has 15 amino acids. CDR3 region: CASSLDRDVNQPQHF. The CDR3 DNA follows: TGTGCCAGCAGCTTAGACCGGGACGTCAATCAGCCCCAGCATTTT.

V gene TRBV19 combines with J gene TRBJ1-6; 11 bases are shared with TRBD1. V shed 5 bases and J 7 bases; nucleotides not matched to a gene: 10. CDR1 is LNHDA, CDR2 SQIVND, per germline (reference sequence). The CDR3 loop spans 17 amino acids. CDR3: CASSLDRGHLRNSPLHF. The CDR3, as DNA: TGTGCCAGTAGTTTGGACAGGGGGCATTTGAGGAATTCACCCCTCCACTTT.

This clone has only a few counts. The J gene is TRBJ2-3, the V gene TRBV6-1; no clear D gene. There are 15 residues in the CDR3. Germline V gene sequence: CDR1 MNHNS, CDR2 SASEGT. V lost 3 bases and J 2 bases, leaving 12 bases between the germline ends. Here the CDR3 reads CASSDPGRYTDTQYF. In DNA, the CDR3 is TGTGCCAGCAGTGATCCAGGCCGGTACACAGATACGCAGTATTTT.

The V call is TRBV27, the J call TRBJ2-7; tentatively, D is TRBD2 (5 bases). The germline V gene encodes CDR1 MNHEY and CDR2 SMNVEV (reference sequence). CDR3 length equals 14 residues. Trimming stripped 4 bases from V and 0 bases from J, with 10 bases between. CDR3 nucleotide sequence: TGTGCCAGCAGTTCCCTCGGGGACTCCTACGAGCAGTACTTC. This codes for CASSSLGDSYEQYF.

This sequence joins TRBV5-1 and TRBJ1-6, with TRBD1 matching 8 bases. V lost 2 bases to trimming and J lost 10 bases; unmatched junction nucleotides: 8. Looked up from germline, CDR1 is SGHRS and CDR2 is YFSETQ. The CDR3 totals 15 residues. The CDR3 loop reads CASSFQTGDRSPLHF. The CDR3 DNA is TGCGCCAGCAGCTTCCAGACAGGGGATAGGTCACCCCTCCACTTT.

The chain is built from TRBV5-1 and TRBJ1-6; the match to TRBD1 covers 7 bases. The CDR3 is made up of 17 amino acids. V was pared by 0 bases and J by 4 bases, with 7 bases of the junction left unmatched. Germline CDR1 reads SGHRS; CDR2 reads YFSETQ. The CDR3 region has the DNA TGCGCCAGCAGCTTGGAAGTTCAGGGGGTTTATAATTCACCCCTCCACTTT. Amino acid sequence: CASSLEVQGVYNSPLHF.

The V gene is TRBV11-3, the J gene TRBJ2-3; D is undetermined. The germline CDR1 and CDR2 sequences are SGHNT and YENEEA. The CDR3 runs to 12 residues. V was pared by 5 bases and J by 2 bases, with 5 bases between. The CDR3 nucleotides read TGTGCCAGCAGCGGATACACAGATACGCAGTATTTT. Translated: CASSGYTDTQYF.

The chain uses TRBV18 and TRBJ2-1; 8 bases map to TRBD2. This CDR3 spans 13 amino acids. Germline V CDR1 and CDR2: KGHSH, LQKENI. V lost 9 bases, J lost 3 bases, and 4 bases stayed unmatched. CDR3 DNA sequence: TGTGCCAGTTCCGGGACTAGCTACAATGAGCAGTTCTTC. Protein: CASSGTSYNEQFF.

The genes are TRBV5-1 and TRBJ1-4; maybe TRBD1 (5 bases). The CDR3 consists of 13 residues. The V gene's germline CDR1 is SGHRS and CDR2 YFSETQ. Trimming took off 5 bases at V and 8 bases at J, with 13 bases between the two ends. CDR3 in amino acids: CASRQGDDEKLFF. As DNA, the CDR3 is TGCGCCAGCAGACAAGGGGACGACGAAAAACTGTTTTTT. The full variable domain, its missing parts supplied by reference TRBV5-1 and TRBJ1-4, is KAGVTQTPRYLIKTRGQQVTLSCSPISGHRSVSWYQQTPGQGLQFLFEYFSETQRNKGNFPGRFSGRQFSNSRSEMNVSTLELGDSALYLCASRQGDDEKLFFGSGTQLSVL.